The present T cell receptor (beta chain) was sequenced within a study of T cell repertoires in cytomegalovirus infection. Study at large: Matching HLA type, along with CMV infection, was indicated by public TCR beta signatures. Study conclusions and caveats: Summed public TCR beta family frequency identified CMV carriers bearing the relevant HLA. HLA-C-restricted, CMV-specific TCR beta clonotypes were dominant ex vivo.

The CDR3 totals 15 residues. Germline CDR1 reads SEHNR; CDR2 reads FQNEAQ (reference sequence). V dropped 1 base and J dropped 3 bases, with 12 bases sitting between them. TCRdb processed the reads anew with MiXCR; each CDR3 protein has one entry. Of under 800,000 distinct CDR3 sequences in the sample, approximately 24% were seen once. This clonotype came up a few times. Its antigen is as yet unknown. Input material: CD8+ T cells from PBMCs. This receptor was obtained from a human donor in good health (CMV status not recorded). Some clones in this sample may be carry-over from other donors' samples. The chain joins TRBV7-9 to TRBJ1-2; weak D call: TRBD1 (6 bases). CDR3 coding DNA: TGTGCCAGCAGCTTAGTCGTTGCAGGGGACTATGGCTACACCTTC. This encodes CASSLVVAGDYGYTF.